This T cell receptor (beta chain) is from a study of cytotoxic CD8 clonotypes in ibrutinib-treated CLL. Study information: Among the patients, more than ten presented as relapsed/refractory and roughly 14 as treatment-naive; around 18 showed unmutated IGHV.

Some clones are missing from TCRdb's copy, which holds only in-frame ones; the method was immunoSEQ multiplex PCR. The data show approximately 92,000 clones, about 74% seen once. With regard to this clone: The junction departs from the called germline gene at one end, perhaps through a read error.

Germline assignment: CDR1 SSHAT and CDR2 FNYEAQ (reference sequence). The CDR3 has 13 residues. The source was PBMCs, collected after 24 months of ibrutinib treatment. The sequence came from a human donor with chronic lymphocytic leukemia. This rearrangement joins TRBV7-7 to TRBJ2-5; tentative D call: TRBD2 (6 bases). CDR3 sequence reads: CASSRDWQETQYF. The CDR3 DNA follows: TGTGCTAGCAGCCGGGACTGGCAAGAGACCCAGTACTTC.